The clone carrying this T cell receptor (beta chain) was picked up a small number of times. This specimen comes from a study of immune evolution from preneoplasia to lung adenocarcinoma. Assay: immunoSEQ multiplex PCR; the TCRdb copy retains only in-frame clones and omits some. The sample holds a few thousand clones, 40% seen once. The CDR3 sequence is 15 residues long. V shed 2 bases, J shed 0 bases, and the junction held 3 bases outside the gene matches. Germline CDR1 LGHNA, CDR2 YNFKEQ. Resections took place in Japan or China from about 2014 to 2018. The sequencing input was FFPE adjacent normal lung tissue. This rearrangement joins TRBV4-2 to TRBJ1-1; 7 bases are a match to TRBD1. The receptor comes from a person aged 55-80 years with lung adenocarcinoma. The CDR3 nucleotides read TGTGCCAGCAGCCAACTAACAGGGGTGAACACTGAAGCTTTCTTT. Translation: CASSQLTGVNTEAFF.